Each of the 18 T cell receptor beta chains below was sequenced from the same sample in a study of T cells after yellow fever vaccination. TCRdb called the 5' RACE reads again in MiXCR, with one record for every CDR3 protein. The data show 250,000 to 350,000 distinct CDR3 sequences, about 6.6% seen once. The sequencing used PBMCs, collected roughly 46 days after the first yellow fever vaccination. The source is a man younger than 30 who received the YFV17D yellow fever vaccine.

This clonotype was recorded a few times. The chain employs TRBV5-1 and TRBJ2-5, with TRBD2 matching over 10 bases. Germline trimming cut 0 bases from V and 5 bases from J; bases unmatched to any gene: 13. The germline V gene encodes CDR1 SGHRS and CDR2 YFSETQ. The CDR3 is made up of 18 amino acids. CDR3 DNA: TGCGCCAGCAGCTTGGCCCTAGCGGGGGCCCAAACGGGGGAGACCCAGTACTTC. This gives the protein CASSLALAGAQTGETQYF.

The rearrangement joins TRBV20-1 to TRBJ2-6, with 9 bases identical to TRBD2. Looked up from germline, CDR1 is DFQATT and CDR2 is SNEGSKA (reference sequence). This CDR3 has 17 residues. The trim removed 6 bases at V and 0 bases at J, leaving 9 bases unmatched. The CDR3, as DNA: TGCAGTGCGAGCCAGCGGGGGGACCCCTCTGGGGCCAACGTCCTGACTTTC. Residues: CSASQRGDPSGANVLTF.

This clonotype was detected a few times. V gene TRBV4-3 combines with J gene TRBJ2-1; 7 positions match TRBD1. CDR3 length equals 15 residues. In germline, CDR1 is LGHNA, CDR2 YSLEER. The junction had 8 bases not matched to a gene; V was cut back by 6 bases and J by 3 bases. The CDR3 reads CASSRGTARYNEQFF. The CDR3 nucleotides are TGCGCCAGCAGTCGAGGGACAGCTCGCTACAATGAGCAGTTCTTC.

The CDR3 DNA is TGCGCCAGCAGCCAACTTCTACAGGGTACGAACACTGAAGCTTTCTTT. Translated, it gives CASSQLLQGTNTEAFF. V usage is TRBV4-3 and J usage is TRBJ1-1; D possibly corresponds to TRBD1 (6 bases). Trimming removed 2 bases from V and 1 base from J, with 14 bases in between. The CDR3 totals 16 residues. The germline gives CDR1 LGHNA, CDR2 YSLEER.

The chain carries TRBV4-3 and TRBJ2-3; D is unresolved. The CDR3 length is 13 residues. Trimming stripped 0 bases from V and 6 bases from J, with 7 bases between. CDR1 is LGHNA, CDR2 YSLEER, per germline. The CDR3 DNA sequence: TGCGCCAGCAGCCAAGAATCCAGGGATACGCAGTATTTT. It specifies CASSQESRDTQYF.

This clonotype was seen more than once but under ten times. CDR3 sequence: CASSQDTVSNTEAFF. CDR3 sequence (DNA): TGCGCCAGCAGCCAAGACACAGTCTCGAACACTGAAGCTTTCTTT. This chain uses TRBV4-3 with TRBJ1-1, with D hard to call. The germline CDR1 and CDR2 sequences are LGHNA and YSLEER. CDR3 length equals 15 residues. Trimming removed 0 bases at V and 1 base at J, with 9 bases between.

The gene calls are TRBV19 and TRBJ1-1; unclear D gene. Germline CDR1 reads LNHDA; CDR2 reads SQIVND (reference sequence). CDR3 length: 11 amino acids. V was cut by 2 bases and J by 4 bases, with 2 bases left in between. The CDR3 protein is CASSILTEAFF. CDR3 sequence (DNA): TGTGCCAGTAGTATACTCACTGAAGCTTTCTTT.

CDR3 amino acids: CASGSYRESPSGANVLTF. The CDR3 bases are TGTGCCAGCGGATCCTACAGGGAATCCCCCTCTGGGGCCAACGTCCTGACTTTC. The chain joins TRBV6-2 or TRBV6-3 to TRBJ2-6; D might be TRBD1 (6 bases). CDR1 is MNHEY, CDR2 SVGEGT, per germline. This CDR3 contains 18 residues. V lost 8 bases and J lost 0, with 20 bases in between.

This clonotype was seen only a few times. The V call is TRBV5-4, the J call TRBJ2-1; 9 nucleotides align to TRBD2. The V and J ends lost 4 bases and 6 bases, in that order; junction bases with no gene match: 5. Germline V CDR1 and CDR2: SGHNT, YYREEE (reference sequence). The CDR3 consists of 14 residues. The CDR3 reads CASSPLAGINEQFF. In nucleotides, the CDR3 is TGTGCCAGCAGCCCCCTAGCGGGGATCAATGAGCAGTTCTTC.

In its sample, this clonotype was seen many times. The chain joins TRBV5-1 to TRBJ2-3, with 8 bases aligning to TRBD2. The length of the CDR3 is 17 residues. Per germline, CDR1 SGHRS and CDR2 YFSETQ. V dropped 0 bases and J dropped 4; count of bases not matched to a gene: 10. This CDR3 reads CASSLAGVAGSPDTQYF. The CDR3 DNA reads TGCGCCAGCAGCTTGGCAGGGGTAGCGGGGTCTCCAGATACGCAGTATTTT.

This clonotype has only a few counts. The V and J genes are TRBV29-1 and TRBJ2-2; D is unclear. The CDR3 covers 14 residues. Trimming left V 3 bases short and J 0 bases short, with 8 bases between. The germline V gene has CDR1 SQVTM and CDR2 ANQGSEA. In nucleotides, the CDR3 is TGCAGCGTTGAGGCCTGGACGAACACCGGGGAGCTGTTTTTT. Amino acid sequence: CSVEAWTNTGELFF.

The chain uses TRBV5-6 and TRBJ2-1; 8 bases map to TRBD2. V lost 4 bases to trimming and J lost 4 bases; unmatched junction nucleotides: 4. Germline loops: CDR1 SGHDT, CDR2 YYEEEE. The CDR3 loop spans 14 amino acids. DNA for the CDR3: TGTGCCAGCAGCCCGACTAGCGCATACAATGAGCAGTTCTTC. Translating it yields CASSPTSAYNEQFF. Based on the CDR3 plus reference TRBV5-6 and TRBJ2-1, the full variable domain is DAGVTQSPTHLIKTRGQQVTLRCSPKSGHDTVSWYQQALGQGPQFIFQYYEEEERQRGNFPDRFSGHQFPNYSSELNVNALLLGDSALYLCASSPTSAYNEQFFGPGTRLTVL.

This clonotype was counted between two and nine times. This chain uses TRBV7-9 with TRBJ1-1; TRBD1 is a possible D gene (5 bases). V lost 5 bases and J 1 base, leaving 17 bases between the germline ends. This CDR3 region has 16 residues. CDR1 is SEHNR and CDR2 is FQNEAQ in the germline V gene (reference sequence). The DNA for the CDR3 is TGTGCCAGCAGCCCTATCTCGGAGGGACGGAACACTGAAGCTTTCTTT. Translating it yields CASSPISEGRNTEAFF. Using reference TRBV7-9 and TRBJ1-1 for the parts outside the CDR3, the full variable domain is DTGVSQNPRHKITKRGQNVTFRCDPISEHNRLYWYRQTLGQGPEFLTYFQNEAQLEKSRLLSDRFSAERPKGSFSTLEIQRTEQGDSAMYLCASSPISEGRNTEAFFGQGTRLTVV.

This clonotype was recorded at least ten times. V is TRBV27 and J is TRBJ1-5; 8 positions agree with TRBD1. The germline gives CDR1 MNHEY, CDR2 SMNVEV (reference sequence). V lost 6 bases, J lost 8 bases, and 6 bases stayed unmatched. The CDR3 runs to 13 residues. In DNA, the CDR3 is TGTGCCAGCAGCCCAGGGGGCCTGGAGCCCCAGCATTTT. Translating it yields CASSPGGLEPQHF.

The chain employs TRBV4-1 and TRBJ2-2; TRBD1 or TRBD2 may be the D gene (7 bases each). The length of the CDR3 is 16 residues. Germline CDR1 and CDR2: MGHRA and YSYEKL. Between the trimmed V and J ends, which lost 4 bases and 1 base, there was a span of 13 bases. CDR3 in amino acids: CASSRQGGMNTGELFF. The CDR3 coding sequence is TGCGCCAGCAGCCGACAGGGAGGGATGAACACCGGGGAGCTGTTTTTT.

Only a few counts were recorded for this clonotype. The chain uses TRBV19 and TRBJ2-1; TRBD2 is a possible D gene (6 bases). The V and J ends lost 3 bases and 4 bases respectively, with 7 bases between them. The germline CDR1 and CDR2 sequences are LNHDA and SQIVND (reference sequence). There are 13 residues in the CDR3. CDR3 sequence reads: CASSIGGYNEQFF. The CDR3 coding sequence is TGTGCCAGTAGTATCGGAGGGTACAATGAGCAGTTCTTC.

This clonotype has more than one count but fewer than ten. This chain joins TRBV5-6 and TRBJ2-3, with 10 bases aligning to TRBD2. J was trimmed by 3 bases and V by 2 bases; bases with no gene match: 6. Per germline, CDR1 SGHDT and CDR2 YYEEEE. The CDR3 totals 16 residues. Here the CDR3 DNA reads TGTGCCAGCAGCTTAGAGCGGGGGGGCCTAACAGATACGCAGTATTTT. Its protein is CASSLERGGLTDTQYF.

CDR3 sequence reads: CASSADRGLENIQYF. The CDR3 nucleotides are TGTGCCAGCAGCGCGGACAGGGGGCTTGAAAACATTCAGTACTTC. V usage is TRBV13 and J usage is TRBJ2-4, with 11 bases fitting TRBD1. V lost 5 bases to trimming and J lost 5 bases; unmatched junction nucleotides: 5. The CDR3 sequence is 15 residues long. Germline CDR1 reads PRHDT; CDR2 reads FYEKMQ (reference sequence). The full variable domain, completed using reference TRBV13 and TRBJ2-4, is AAGVIQSPRHLIKEKRETATLKCYPIPRHDTVYWYQQGPGQDPQFLISFYEKMQSDKGSIPDRFSAQQFSDYHSELNMSSLELGDSALYFCASSADRGLENIQYFGAGTRLSVL.